This entry lists 4 T cell receptor beta chains sequenced from one sample in a study of cytomegalovirus exposure and HLA in healthy donors. The PCR used 60 Vbeta and 13 Jbeta primers. The repertoire was sequenced with immunoSEQ multiplex PCR; TCRdb's copy has only in-frame clones and lacks some. The sample yields 150,000 to 200,000 clones, about two thirds seen once. Specimen: PBMCs. Every receptor here comes from a woman aged 25 to 39 in good health and CMV-seronegative.

The J gene is TRBJ2-1, the V gene TRBV7-3; D perhaps matches TRBD1 (5 bases). V was shortened by 5 bases and J by 7 bases, with 6 bases between the two germline ends. The germline V gene encodes CDR1 SGHTA and CDR2 FQGTGA. The CDR3 totals 11 residues. The chain's CDR3 is CASSPGNEQFF. CDR3 DNA: TGTGCCAGCAGCCCAGGGAATGAGCAGTTCTTC.

The chain couples TRBV15 to TRBJ2-5, with 7 nucleotides matching TRBD1. Germline-derived CDR1 and CDR2 are LNHNV and YYDKDF (reference sequence). V lost 0 bases to trimming and J lost 3 bases; unmatched junction nucleotides: 4. This CDR3 spans 15 amino acids. DNA of the CDR3: TGTGCCACCAGCAGAGATTCGGGGACAGAAGAGACCCAGTACTTC. It is translated as CATSRDSGTEETQYF.

The chain combines TRBV6-1 with TRBJ2-1; 8 positions agree with TRBD2. With V trimmed by 3 bases and J by 7 bases, 11 bases remained unmatched. Germline CDR1 MNHNS, CDR2 SASEGT. The CDR3 spans 16 residues. This CDR3 reads CASSESSGEGWNEQFF. DNA of the CDR3: TGTGCCAGCAGTGAGAGTAGCGGGGAGGGATGGAATGAGCAGTTCTTC.

The V gene is TRBV5-4, the J gene TRBJ2-3; D is undetermined. V shed 3 bases and J shed 2 bases, with 10 bases lying between them. The CDR3 contains 14 residues. Germline CDR1 is SGHNT and CDR2 is YYREEE (reference sequence). As DNA, the CDR3 is TGTGCCAGCAGCTCTTCCTCTCTCACAGATACGCAGTATTTT. It encodes CASSSSSLTDTQYF. The full variable domain, in which reference TRBV5-4 and TRBJ2-3 provide the parts outside the CDR3, is ETGVTQSPTHLIKTRGQQVTLRCSSQSGHNTVSWYQQALGQGPQFIFQYYREEENGRGNFPPRFSGLQFPNYSSELNVNALELDDSALYLCASSSSSLTDTQYFGPGTRLTVL.